This T cell receptor (beta chain) was captured by sequencing in a study of CD8+ T cells in alopecia areata. Background on the study: Treated patients were dosed with oral tofacitinib, taking 5 to 10 mg twice daily. The protocol delivered tofacitinib for 6 to 18 months, then withdrew it for 6 months. Study results and caveats: Patients showed less clear TCR sequence sharing than mice, possibly partly because of HLA diversity. Many expanded lesional clones persisted in scalp and blood during tofacitinib treatment.

Germline CDR1 and CDR2: MNHEY and SVGAGI. CDR3 length: 14 residues. The V gene lost 8 bases and the J gene lost 1 base, with 14 bases spanning the gap. Comments on this clone: The antigen is unknown.

The authors extracted RNA and reverse transcribed it into cDNA as the sequencing template. Measured with immunoSEQ multiplex PCR; TCRdb has only the in-frame clones, and not every one. The table lists about 150,000 clones, 45% to 65% of them singletons. Treatment given: oral pan-JAK inhibitor, 5-10 mg twice daily. This sample comprised CD8+ T cells sorted from blood, obtained at week 4, from a patient treated with tofacitinib. The V and J genes are TRBV6-5 and TRBJ1-1; D possibly corresponds to TRBD1 (5 bases). This TCR was recovered from a human donor with alopecia areata. The CDR3 is CASYGTTRNTEAFF. The CDR3 DNA reads TGTGCCAGCTATGGGACTACAAGGAACACTGAAGCTTTCTTT.